The rows below give T cell receptor beta chains drawn from one sample of a study of CD4 T cells in relation to SARS-CoV-2 and coronaviruses. These receptors are not linked to any known antigen. Sequencing used immunoSEQ multiplex PCR; TCRdb keeps in-frame clones, though not all of them. The sample lists some 45,000 clones; roughly 82% were seen once. Sequenced input: naive CD4+ T cells from PBMCs, cultured in vitro. The receptors stem from an adult with COVID-19. Each CDR3 is given with its conserved first and last residue. D genes are given only for firm matches. Rows give clone size only sometimes, using once, few, many, or a class for an expanded clone.

clone_size: NA; d_call: TRBD2; cdr3_length: 13; j_call: TRBJ2-7; v_call: TRBV4-1; cdr3_nt: TGCGCCAGTTCCCTAGCGGACAATTACGAGCAGTACTTC; cdr3_aa: CASSLADNYEQYF
clone_size: NA; d_call: NA; cdr3_length: 13; j_call: TRBJ2-3; v_call: TRBV3-1/TRBV3-2; cdr3_nt: TGTGCCAGCAGCCAAGCCCAAATGGATACGCAGTATTTT; cdr3_aa: CASSQAQMDTQYF
clone_size: NA; d_call: NA; cdr3_length: 15; j_call: TRBJ2-7; v_call: TRBV2; cdr3_nt: TGTGCCAGCAGCCTTAGTGGCGGGACTGTCTACGAGCAGTACTTC; cdr3_aa: CASSLSGGTVYEQYF
clone_size: NA; d_call: TRBD1; cdr3_length: 18; j_call: TRBJ2-7; v_call: TRBV4-1; cdr3_nt: TGCGCCAGCAGCCAAGATCGGGACAGGGTTGGGTTAACCTACGAGCAGTACTTC; cdr3_aa: CASSQDRDRVGLTYEQYF
clone_size: once; d_call: NA; cdr3_length: 13; j_call: TRBJ2-3; v_call: TRBV7-8; cdr3_nt: TGTGCCAGCAGCTCACGGATGCTTGATACGCAGTATTTT; cdr3_aa: CASSSRMLDTQYF
clone_size: once; d_call: NA; cdr3_length: 16; j_call: TRBJ1-1; v_call: TRBV7-6; cdr3_nt: TGTGCCAGTACTATGGGGGGCATGTCGATGAACACTGAAGCTTTCTTT; cdr3_aa: CASTMGGMSMNTEAFF
clone_size: NA; d_call: NA; cdr3_length: 15; j_call: TRBJ2-3; v_call: TRBV7-8; cdr3_nt: TGTGCCAGCAGCGGCGGGATAGCAAGCACAGATACGCAGTATTTT; cdr3_aa: CASSGGIASTDTQYF
clone_size: NA; d_call: TRBD1; cdr3_length: 16; j_call: TRBJ2-5; v_call: TRBV5-5; cdr3_nt: TGTGCCAGCAGCTTGGGTTGGGACAGGGCGGTGGAGACCCAGTACTTC; cdr3_aa: CASSLGWDRAVETQYF
clone_size: NA; d_call: NA; cdr3_length: 16; j_call: TRBJ2-6; v_call: TRBV4-1; cdr3_nt: TGCGCCAGCAGCCAAGATAGGGGTTCTGGGGCCAACGTCCTGACTTTC; cdr3_aa: CASSQDRGSGANVLTF
clone_size: NA; d_call: TRBD1; cdr3_length: 13; j_call: TRBJ2-7; v_call: TRBV5-1; cdr3_nt: TGCGCCAGCAGCCACGGACAGGAGTTCGAGCAGTACTTC; cdr3_aa: CASSHGQEFEQYF
clone_size: NA; d_call: NA; cdr3_length: 14; j_call: TRBJ2-7; v_call: TRBV3-1/TRBV3-2; cdr3_nt: TGTGCCAGCAGCCAAAGAGGTGGGAGAGGGGAGCAGTACTTC; cdr3_aa: CASSQRGGRGEQYF
clone_size: NA; d_call: NA; cdr3_length: 13; j_call: TRBJ2-1; v_call: TRBV5-6; cdr3_nt: TGTGCCAGCAGCTTGGGTCTTCGGTATGAGCAGTTCTTC; cdr3_aa: CASSLGLRYEQFF
clone_size: few; d_call: NA; cdr3_length: 13; j_call: TRBJ2-7; v_call: TRBV7-3; cdr3_nt: TGTGCCAGCAGCTTAAGTGCCTCGACTGAGCAGTACTTC; cdr3_aa: CASSLSASTEQYF
clone_size: NA; d_call: NA; cdr3_length: 15; j_call: TRBJ2-2; v_call: TRBV5-1; cdr3_nt: TGCGCCAGCAGCTTGGCACAGGGAGCCACCGGGGAGCTGTTTTTT; cdr3_aa: CASSLAQGATGELFF
clone_size: NA; d_call: NA; cdr3_length: 17; j_call: TRBJ2-1; v_call: TRBV13; cdr3_nt: TGTGCCAGCAAGGGCAGGGGGGGAGTGAGCTCCTACAATGAGCAGTTCTTC; cdr3_aa: CASKGRGGVSSYNEQFF
clone_size: few; d_call: TRBD1; cdr3_length: 15; j_call: TRBJ1-5; v_call: TRBV5-4; cdr3_nt: TGTGCCAGCAGCTTGGGTGGGACAGAAAATCAGCCCCAGCATTTT; cdr3_aa: CASSLGGTENQPQHF
clone_size: NA; d_call: NA; cdr3_length: 15; j_call: TRBJ2-5; v_call: TRBV11-2; cdr3_nt: TGTGCCAGCAGCTTAGTAGCCCGACAAGATCGGGCCCAGTACTTC; cdr3_aa: CASSLVARQDRAQYF
clone_size: NA; d_call: NA; cdr3_length: 14; j_call: TRBJ1-5; v_call: TRBV19; cdr3_nt: TGTGCCAGTAGTATATCAGGGTTACATCAGCCCCAGCATTTT; cdr3_aa: CASSISGLHQPQHF
clone_size: NA; d_call: TRBD1; cdr3_length: 13; j_call: TRBJ2-7; v_call: TRBV28; cdr3_nt: TGTGCCAGCAGTTACAGGGGTCCCTACGAGCAGTACTTC; cdr3_aa: CASSYRGPYEQYF
clone_size: NA; d_call: NA; cdr3_length: 16; j_call: TRBJ2-2; v_call: TRBV7-2; cdr3_nt: TGTGCCAGCAGCCGTGAGTTAGCGGTCAACACCGGGGAGCTGTTTTTT; cdr3_aa: CASSRELAVNTGELFF
clone_size: NA; d_call: NA; cdr3_length: 16; j_call: TRBJ1-2; v_call: TRBV5-6; cdr3_nt: TGTGCCAGCAGGAAAGGACTGCTATCTCCTAACTATGGCTACACCTTC; cdr3_aa: CASRKGLLSPNYGYTF
clone_size: NA; d_call: NA; cdr3_length: 14; j_call: TRBJ2-7; v_call: TRBV30; cdr3_nt: TGTGCCTGGTCAACCCCGGGAGTCTCCTACGAGCAGTACTTC; cdr3_aa: CAWSTPGVSYEQYF
clone_size: NA; d_call: NA; cdr3_length: 14; j_call: TRBJ1-1; v_call: TRBV6-5; cdr3_nt: TGTGCCAGCAACATCATGGATCTGAACACTGAAGCTTTCTTT; cdr3_aa: CASNIMDLNTEAFF
clone_size: NA; d_call: NA; cdr3_length: 16; j_call: TRBJ2-2; v_call: TRBV30; cdr3_nt: TGTGCCTGGAAACCTAGAGAAAACGCGAACACCGGGGAGCTGTTTTTT; cdr3_aa: CAWKPRENANTGELFF
clone_size: NA; d_call: NA; cdr3_length: 13; j_call: TRBJ1-4; v_call: TRBV11-2; cdr3_nt: TGTGCCAGCAGCTATAGCCCTAATGAAAAACTGTTTTTT; cdr3_aa: CASSYSPNEKLFF
clone_size: NA; d_call: NA; cdr3_length: 15; j_call: TRBJ2-1; v_call: TRBV11-2; cdr3_nt: TGTGCCAGCAGCCGCCAACAGAGGGGGAGCAATGAGCAGTTCTTC; cdr3_aa: CASSRQQRGSNEQFF
clone_size: NA; d_call: NA; cdr3_length: 13; j_call: TRBJ1-1; v_call: TRBV19; cdr3_nt: TGTGCCAGTAGTATAATTTTGAACACTGAAGCTTTCTTT; cdr3_aa: CASSIILNTEAFF
clone_size: NA; d_call: NA; cdr3_length: 13; j_call: TRBJ1-1; v_call: TRBV28; cdr3_nt: TGTGCCAGCAGCCGGACAGATAACGGCGTGGCTTTCTTT; cdr3_aa: CASSRTDNGVAFF
clone_size: once; d_call: TRBD1; cdr3_length: 14; j_call: TRBJ2-1; v_call: TRBV11-2; cdr3_nt: TGTGCCAGCAGCTTTGACAGGGGTCGGAATGAGCAGTTCTTC; cdr3_aa: CASSFDRGRNEQFF
clone_size: NA; d_call: TRBD1; cdr3_length: 14; j_call: TRBJ2-7; v_call: TRBV7-2; cdr3_nt: TGTGCCAGCAGCCGGGACAGGGGACCCTACGAGCAGTACTTC; cdr3_aa: CASSRDRGPYEQYF
clone_size: NA; d_call: TRBD2; cdr3_length: 16; j_call: TRBJ2-2; v_call: TRBV27; cdr3_nt: TGTGCCAGCAGTTTGCTTAGCGGGTGGAACACCGGGGAGCTGTTTTTT; cdr3_aa: CASSLLSGWNTGELFF
clone_size: NA; d_call: NA; cdr3_length: 23; j_call: TRBJ2-7; v_call: TRBV13; cdr3_nt: TGTGCCAGCAGCTATAGAGGGTCCCAGGTGGGGGGATTGGGGAATGGATGGATCTACGAGCAGTACTTC; cdr3_aa: CASSYRGSQVGGLGNGWIYEQYF
clone_size: NA; d_call: NA; cdr3_length: 14; j_call: TRBJ2-3; v_call: TRBV6-5; cdr3_nt: TGTGCCAGCAAAAACCCAGAAGCCACAGATACGCAGTATTTT; cdr3_aa: CASKNPEATDTQYF
clone_size: NA; d_call: TRBD2; cdr3_length: 14; j_call: TRBJ2-3; v_call: TRBV6-2/TRBV6-3; cdr3_nt: TGTGCCAGCAGCCCAAGCGGGAGTACAGATACGCAGTATTTT; cdr3_aa: CASSPSGSTDTQYF
clone_size: NA; d_call: NA; cdr3_length: 17; j_call: TRBJ2-1; v_call: TRBV7-8; cdr3_nt: TGTGCCAGCAGCCATCCCGTACGGGAAGTTGTCTACAATGAGCAGTTCTTC; cdr3_aa: CASSHPVREVVYNEQFF
clone_size: NA; d_call: TRBD2; cdr3_length: 16; j_call: TRBJ2-7; v_call: TRBV7-2; cdr3_nt: TGTGCCAGCAGCTTATCTAGCGGGACGAGCTCCTACGAGCAGTACTTC; cdr3_aa: CASSLSSGTSSYEQYF
clone_size: NA; d_call: NA; cdr3_length: 14; j_call: TRBJ1-6; v_call: TRBV5-6; cdr3_nt: TGTGCCAGCAGCTTGGGACAGAGAAATTCACCCCTCCACTTT; cdr3_aa: CASSLGQRNSPLHF
clone_size: NA; d_call: TRBD1; cdr3_length: 15; j_call: TRBJ2-1; v_call: TRBV6-5; cdr3_nt: TGTGCCAGCAGGAGACAGGGGGGCTGGGTAGATGAGCAGTTCTTC; cdr3_aa: CASRRQGGWVDEQFF
clone_size: NA; d_call: NA; cdr3_length: 11; j_call: TRBJ1-3; v_call: TRBV12-3/TRBV12-4; cdr3_nt: TGTGCCAGCAGCCAAAGAAACACCATATATTTT; cdr3_aa: CASSQRNTIYF
clone_size: NA; d_call: NA; cdr3_length: 14; j_call: TRBJ2-5; v_call: TRBV24-1; cdr3_nt: TGTGCCACCAGTGATTCGGGTGAACAAGAGACCCAGTACTTC; cdr3_aa: CATSDSGEQETQYF
clone_size: NA; d_call: TRBD1; cdr3_length: 14; j_call: TRBJ2-5; v_call: TRBV18; cdr3_nt: TGTGCCAGCTCACCCAGGGGGCGGCAAGAGACCCAGTACTTC; cdr3_aa: CASSPRGRQETQYF
clone_size: NA; d_call: NA; cdr3_length: 14; j_call: TRBJ2-7; v_call: TRBV7-9; cdr3_nt: TGTGCCAGCAGCAGTCGGGGAGTCGTATACGAGCAGTACTTC; cdr3_aa: CASSSRGVVYEQYF
clone_size: NA; d_call: TRBD1; cdr3_length: 14; j_call: TRBJ2-3; v_call: TRBV5-6; cdr3_nt: TGTGCCAGCAATACAGGGGACACCACAGATACGCAGTATTTT; cdr3_aa: CASNTGDTTDTQYF
clone_size: few; d_call: NA; cdr3_length: 14; j_call: TRBJ2-2; v_call: TRBV6-2/TRBV6-3; cdr3_nt: TGTGCCAGCAGTTACTCGACAGACACCGGGGAGCTGTTTTTT; cdr3_aa: CASSYSTDTGELFF
clone_size: once; d_call: TRBD1; cdr3_length: 15; j_call: TRBJ2-1; v_call: TRBV6-5; cdr3_nt: TGTGCCAGCAGTTACGAGGGACAGAGCTACAATGAGCAGTTCTTC; cdr3_aa: CASSYEGQSYNEQFF
clone_size: NA; d_call: NA; cdr3_length: 14; j_call: TRBJ2-2; v_call: TRBV7-3; cdr3_nt: TGTGCCAGCAGCTTACATCAAGGGGCCGGGGAGCTGTTTTTT; cdr3_aa: CASSLHQGAGELFF
clone_size: NA; d_call: TRBD1; cdr3_length: 16; j_call: TRBJ2-2; v_call: TRBV5-1; cdr3_nt: TGCGCCAGCAGAGACCGGGACAGGGGAATTCTCGGGGAGCTGTTTTTT; cdr3_aa: CASRDRDRGILGELFF
clone_size: medium-sized; d_call: NA; cdr3_length: 13; j_call: TRBJ2-2; v_call: TRBV10-2; cdr3_nt: TGCGCCAGCAGTGAGAATCCCGGGGGGGAGCTGTTTTTT; cdr3_aa: CASSENPGGELFF